Shown below are 30 T cell receptor beta chains from a single sample sequenced in a study of blood T cell repertoires in COVID-19. Using immunoSEQ multiplex PCR, the repertoire was profiled, and TCRdb retains in-frame clones only, with some absent. The table lists approximately 89,000 clones, more than 80% of them singletons, with 10% to 15% in the top ten. Sequenced: peripheral blood. Source of these receptors: a human donor in a cohort sampled during active COVID-19.

This chain links TRBV19 with TRBJ1-6; weak D call: TRBD1 (6 bases). Trimming cost V 4 bases and J 10 bases, with 14 bases left between them. The CDR3 sequence is 14 residues long. Per the germline V gene, CDR1 is LNHDA and CDR2 is SQIVND (reference sequence). The CDR3 region is CASSTGVFGSPLHF. The CDR3 nucleotides read TGTGCCAGTAGTACAGGGGTTTTTGGATCACCCCTCCACTTT.

This clone came up a few times. The rearrangement joins TRBV27 to TRBJ1-2; D remains ambiguous. Trimming took off 4 bases at V and 2 bases at J, with 20 bases between the two ends. CDR1 and CDR2 (germline): MNHEY, SMNVEV (reference sequence). The length of the CDR3 is 17 residues. DNA for the CDR3: TGTGCCAGCAGTTCCTGGGGAGGGAGAGAGGTAAACTATGGCTACACCTTC. It specifies CASSSWGGREVNYGYTF.

CDR3 residues: CASSLLSRDTNYGYTF. In DNA, the CDR3 is TGTGCCAGCAGTTTATTGAGTAGGGACACTAACTATGGCTACACCTTC. The chain combines TRBV28 with TRBJ1-2; weak D call: TRBD1 (6 bases). CDR1 is MDHEN and CDR2 is SYDVKM in the germline V gene. The germline V and J ends were trimmed by 1 base and 0 bases, with 12 bases remaining between them. This CDR3 comprises 16 residues.

This chain links TRBV15 with TRBJ2-2; a possible D gene is TRBD2 (7 bases). This CDR3 has 19 residues. Between the trimmed V and J ends, which lost 1 base and 1 base, there was a span of 19 bases. Germline loops: CDR1 LNHNV, CDR2 YYDKDF (reference sequence). The CDR3 DNA reads TGTGCCACCAGCAGAGGCCGTAGGGGGGCGGGGGAGAACACCGGGGAGCTGTTTTTT. This translates into CATSRGRRGAGENTGELFF.

The chain links TRBV5-1 to TRBJ1-5; possibly TRBD1 for D (5 bases). CDR1 and CDR2 from the germline V gene are SGHRS and YFSETQ. CDR3 length equals 15 residues. V lost 1 base, J lost 2 bases, and 10 bases lay in between. The CDR3 sequence is CASSLQGLGNQPQHF. CDR3 DNA: TGCGCCAGCAGCTTGCAGGGCTTGGGCAATCAGCCCCAGCATTTT. Looking up the rest from reference TRBV5-1 and TRBJ1-5 gives the full variable domain: KAGVTQTPRYLIKTRGQQVTLSCSPISGHRSVSWYQQTPGQGLQFLFEYFSETQRNKGNFPGRFSGRQFSNSRSEMNVSTLELGDSALYLCASSLQGLGNQPQHFGDGTRLSIL.

The V and J genes are TRBV19 and TRBJ1-5; D may be TRBD1 (6 bases). Germline assignment: CDR1 LNHDA and CDR2 SQIVND (reference sequence). CDR3 length: 15 residues. Trimming removed 8 bases at V and 0 bases at J, with 14 bases between. In nucleotides, the CDR3 is TGTGCCAGTTGTCGGGACAATTATAGCAATCAGCCCCAGCATTTT. Protein sequence: CASCRDNYSNQPQHF. Full variable domain (remainder filled in from reference TRBV19 and TRBJ1-5): DGGITQSPKYLFRKEGQNVTLSCEQNLNHDAMYWYRQDPGQGLRLIYYSQIVNDFQKGDIAEGYSVSREKKESFPLTVTSAQKNPTAFYLCASCRDNYSNQPQHFGDGTRLSIL.

The V and J genes are TRBV20-1 and TRBJ2-3; D unresolved. The CDR3 sequence is 11 residues long. Germline loops: CDR1 DFQATT, CDR2 SNEGSKA (reference sequence). Trimming removed 7 bases from V and 6 bases from J, with 11 bases in between. CDR3 coding DNA: TGCAGTGGGTCCCTAGGTGATACGCAGTATTTT. It codes for CSGSLGDTQYF.

This chain links TRBV18 with TRBJ2-6, with unresolved D. The CDR3 sequence is 14 residues long. Trimming left V 4 bases short and J 0 bases short, with 4 bases between. In germline, CDR1 is KGHSH, CDR2 LQKENI. The CDR3 DNA is TGTGCCAGCTCACGAGTCTCTGGGGCCAACGTCCTGACTTTC. It translates to CASSRVSGANVLTF. Filled out from reference TRBV18 and TRBJ2-6, the complete variable domain reads NAGVMQNPRHLVRRRGQEARLRCSPMKGHSHVYWYRQLPEEGLKFMVYLQKENIIDESGMPKERFSAEFPKEGPSILRIQQVVRGDSAAYFCASSRVSGANVLTFGAGSRLTVL.

This chain joins TRBV7-9 and TRBJ2-7, with a tentative D call TRBD2 (6 bases). CDR1 SEHNR and CDR2 FQNEAQ come from the germline V gene (reference sequence). The CDR3 totals 16 residues. The ends were cut back, 3 bases at V and 3 bases at J, with 18 bases in the middle. The CDR3, as DNA: TGTGCCAGCAGCTTTGATGTCGGACGGCGGGGCTACGAGCAGTACTTC. It encodes CASSFDVGRRGYEQYF.

The gene calls are TRBV18 and TRBJ2-4; D unclear. V was cut by 2 bases and J by 6 bases, with 8 bases left in between. The CDR3 runs 13 residues. Germline V gene data show CDR1 as KGHSH and CDR2 as LQKENI. CDR3 coding DNA: TGTGCCAGCTCACCATCCAGTGGAAACATTCAGTACTTC. Amino acids: CASSPSSGNIQYF.

This clone has just one count. This chain's CDR3 is CASSKLSDGRQYF. The CDR3 region has the DNA TGTGCCAGCAGTAAACTTAGTGATGGGAGGCAGTACTTC. V and J are TRBV12-3 or TRBV12-4 and TRBJ2-7; a possible D gene is TRBD2 (5 bases). CDR3 size: 13 residues. Trimming left V 5 bases short and J 9 bases short, with 17 bases between.

The chain links TRBV7-9 to TRBJ2-6; 7 bases align to TRBD1. The length of the CDR3 is 17 residues. With 5 bases clipped from V and 5 bases from J, the junction kept 12 bases outside the gene matches. The germline CDR1 and CDR2 sequences are SEHNR and FQNEAQ (reference sequence). The CDR3 spells CASSVPRQGRRANVLTF. The DNA of the CDR3 is TGTGCCAGCAGCGTACCTAGACAGGGTCGGAGGGCCAACGTCCTGACTTTC.

This clone was detected only once. The chain employs TRBV10-1 and TRBJ1-1, with 8 nucleotides matching TRBD1. Germline V lookup: CDR1 WNHNN, CDR2 SYGVQD (reference sequence). This CDR3 has 12 amino acids. Losses at the gene ends were 4 bases for V and 6 bases for J; bases not matched to a gene: 1. The CDR3 bases are TGCGCCAGCAGTGGGGACAGGTCTGAAGCTTTCTTT. It encodes CASSGDRSEAFF.

The chain recombines TRBV21-1 with TRBJ1-5; the D segment call TRBD1 is taken from the table without a DNA check. TRBV21-1 is annotated as a pseudogene. This CDR3 spans 14 amino acids. The CDR3 here is CASKGGQGGQPQHF. The CDR3 coding sequence is TGTGCCAGCAAAGGGGGACAGGGGGGCCAGCCCCAGCATTTT.

This sequence joins TRBV27 and TRBJ2-1, with TRBD2 matching over 13 bases. The V and J ends lost 5 bases and 5 bases, in that order; junction bases with no gene match: 3. Germline lookup yields CDR1 MNHEY and CDR2 SMNVEV (reference sequence). CDR3 length: 15 residues. DNA of the CDR3: TGTGCCAGCAGTCGACTAGCGGGGGGCCACAATGAGCAGTTCTTC. Protein sequence: CASSRLAGGHNEQFF.

This chain links TRBV12-3 or TRBV12-4 with TRBJ2-1, with 7 bases lining up with TRBD2. This CDR3 is 12 amino acids long. Germline trimming cut 5 bases from V and 8 bases from J; bases unmatched to any gene: 3. The CDR3 DNA is TGTGCCAGCAGTCCTACTAGCGATGAGCAGTTCTTC. Its protein product is CASSPTSDEQFF.

This clone was seen just once. The rearrangement links TRBV5-1 to TRBJ1-4; tentatively, D is TRBD1 (5 bases). This CDR3 spans 16 amino acids. Germline assignment: CDR1 SGHRS and CDR2 YFSETQ. V lost 3 bases and J lost 8, with 20 bases in between. The CDR3 sequence: CASSSGEGLPNEKLFF. CDR3 coding DNA: TGCGCCAGCAGCTCTGGCGAGGGACTCCCGAACGAAAAACTGTTTTTT.

J is TRBJ1-1 and V is TRBV21-1; TRBD1, as called in the table, went unchecked against the DNA. TRBV21-1 is marked as a pseudogene. The CDR3 contains 14 residues. The chain's CDR3 is CASSMDSRNREAFF. The CDR3 bases are TGTGCCAGCAGCATGGACAGTCGGAACAGGGAAGCTTTCTTT.

The rearrangement links TRBV30 to TRBJ1-2; D may be TRBD1 (5 bases). The germline gives CDR1 GTSNPN, CDR2 SVGIG (reference sequence). The CDR3 length is 14 residues. The germline V and J ends were trimmed by 4 bases and 3 bases, with 15 bases remaining between them. DNA for the CDR3: TGTGCCTGGACCAGATGGGGGGGGGACTATGGCTACACCTTC. Its translation: CAWTRWGGDYGYTF. Full variable domain (rest looked up from reference TRBV30 and TRBJ1-2): SQTIHQWPATLVQPVGSPLSLECTVEGTSNPNLYWYRQAAGRGLQLLFYSVGIGQISSEVPQNLSASRPQDRQFILSSKKLLLSDSGFYLCAWTRWGGDYGYTFGSGTRLTVV.

The chain links TRBV19 to TRBJ2-5; D is unresolved. Germline CDR1 is LNHDA and CDR2 is SQIVND (reference sequence). The CDR3 is 15 amino acids. Between the trimmed V and J ends, which lost 2 bases and 3 bases, there was a span of 13 bases. The CDR3 region is CASSITGQYEETQYF. The CDR3 region has the DNA TGTGCCAGTAGTATAACGGGTCAGTACGAAGAGACCCAGTACTTC. Full variable domain (rest looked up from reference TRBV19 and TRBJ2-5): DGGITQSPKYLFRKEGQNVTLSCEQNLNHDAMYWYRQDPGQGLRLIYYSQIVNDFQKGDIAEGYSVSREKKESFPLTVTSAQKNPTAFYLCASSITGQYEETQYFGPGTRLLVL.

The V and J genes are TRBV3-1 (or the pseudogene TRBV3-2) and TRBJ1-2; 9 bases are a match to TRBD1. Germline CDR1 and CDR2: LGHDT and YNNKEL (reference sequence). J lost 8 bases, V lost 0 bases, and 13 bases had no gene match. The CDR3 length is 17 residues. CDR3 in DNA: TGTGCCAGCAGCCAAGATCGAGGAGGACAGGGGATGTACGGCTACACCTTC. Protein sequence: CASSQDRGGQGMYGYTF.

With respect to this clone: A read error may account for a junction end that differs from germline. The chain employs TRBV6-2 or TRBV6-3 and TRBJ1-6; 8 bases line up with TRBD1. Looked up from germline, CDR1 is MNHEY and CDR2 is SVGEGT. The length of the CDR3 is 15 residues. CDR3 in DNA: TGTGCCACCAGTCGGGGACAGGCGGGTAATTCACCCCTCCACTTT. The encoded protein is CATSRGQAGNSPLHF.

The genes are TRBV5-4 and TRBJ2-3; 11 bases align to TRBD2. This CDR3 region has 17 residues. Germline V gene sequence: CDR1 SGHNT, CDR2 YYREEE (reference sequence). V gave up 2 bases and J gave up 2 bases; unmatched junction bases: 7. The CDR3: CASSFKLAGGPTDTQYF. The CDR3, as DNA: TGTGCCAGCAGCTTTAAGTTAGCGGGGGGGCCCACAGATACGCAGTATTTT.

The CDR3 reads CAWRGTGSGNTIYF. CDR3 nucleotides: TGTGCCTGGAGGGGGACAGGCTCTGGAAACACCATATATTTT. The V gene is TRBV30, the J gene TRBJ1-3, with 8 positions matching TRBD1. Germline values: CDR1 GTSNPN, CDR2 SVGIG (reference sequence). J gave up 0 bases and V 3 bases, and 1 base lay outside the gene matches. This CDR3 spans 14 amino acids.

The chain has TRBV5-1 and TRBJ2-2, with a tentative D call TRBD1 (5 bases). Germline V gives CDR1 SGHRS, CDR2 YFSETQ. CDR3 length: 14 amino acids. V dropped 2 bases and J dropped 4 bases, with 9 bases sitting between them. In DNA form, the CDR3 reads TGCGCCAGCAGCTTCGACAGCCTCACCGGGGAGCTGTTTTTT. Translation gives CASSFDSLTGELFF.

This chain connects TRBV10-2 to TRBJ2-6; maybe TRBD2 (5 bases). Trimming took 6 bases from V and 0 from J, leaving 9 bases between them. CDR1 is WSHSY and CDR2 is SAAADI in the germline V gene. The CDR3 consists of 15 residues. CDR3 nucleotide sequence: TGCGCCAGCAGCTACGGGATCTCTGGGGCCAACGTCCTGACTTTC. It specifies CASSYGISGANVLTF.

V and J are TRBV29-1 and TRBJ1-4, with TRBD1 identical over 10 bases. The CDR3 length is 12 residues. Germline-derived CDR1 and CDR2 are SQVTM and ANQGSEA. The J segment lost 11 bases and the V segment lost 6 bases, leaving 6 bases of the junction unmatched. The CDR3 DNA sequence: TGCAGCGTCCGGACAGGGGGGGGGAAACTGTTTTTT. It translates to CSVRTGGGKLFF.

The rearrangement uses TRBV24-1 and TRBJ1-1; 9 bases are a match to TRBD1. After removal of 4 bases from V and 6 bases from J, the junction contained 2 bases not matched to a gene. This CDR3 spans 13 amino acids. CDR1 and CDR2 (germline): KGHDR, SFDVKD. The DNA for the CDR3 is TGTGCCACCAGTGAAACAGGGGGCCCTGAAGCTTTCTTT. Encoded protein: CATSETGGPEAFF.

The chain combines TRBV7-3 with TRBJ1-1, with no clear D. V was pared by 0 bases and J by 0 bases, with 14 bases between. The CDR3 is 17 amino acids. From germline, CDR1 is SGHTA and CDR2 FQGTGA. The CDR3 sequence is CASSLTGRLHLNTEAFF. For the CDR3, the DNA is TGTGCCAGCAGCTTAACGGGCAGGCTCCATCTGAACACTGAAGCTTTCTTT.

This chain uses TRBV10-3 with TRBJ2-5, with 7 bases lining up with TRBD1. Trimming cost V 4 bases and J 4 bases; bases outside gene matches: 3. The germline V gene encodes CDR1 ENHRY and CDR2 SYGVKD. The CDR3 sequence is 13 residues long. In DNA, the CDR3 is TGTGCCATCAGTGGAGGGGGCGGAGAGACCCAGTACTTC. Protein: CAISGGGGETQYF.